The following is a T cell receptor beta chain sequence with its context. Authors' methods: Amplifying reference gene primers gave estimates of nucleated cell counts. Method: immunoSEQ multiplex PCR; TCRdb's copy keeps in-frame clones and lacks some. V, J and clone size are taken as reported in that table, and D and trimming were inferred from the DNA itself. The sample shows about 400,000 clones, roughly 87% of them seen only once. Germline values: CDR1 MGHRA, CDR2 YSYEKL. V trimming: 5 bases; J trimming: 6 bases; junction bases outside the gene matches: 19. The CDR3 extends over 19 amino acids. The data originate from a study of blood T cell repertoires in COVID-19. The wider study: Nucleic acid was either cDNA or gDNA, and it came from T cells, B-cell-depleted T cells, or PBMCs.

The sequence derives from a woman in her forties with acute COVID-19. Sequenced: PBMCs or T cells enriched from blood (not recorded which). The gene calls are TRBV4-1 and TRBJ1-4; 9 nucleotides line up with TRBD1. CDR3 in DNA: TGCGCCAGCAGCTTATTGAAGATTCCGGTGGGACAGGGCTATGAAAAACTGTTTTTT. It encodes CASSLLKIPVGQGYEKLFF.